Listed below are T cell receptor beta chains from one sample, sequenced in a study. Using its own MiXCR run on the 5' RACE reads, TCRdb lists one record per CDR3 protein. The sample lists approximately 23,000 distinct CDR3 sequences; more than 25% were seen once. The sequenced sample was tumor-infiltrating naive CD4+ T cells sorted from the breast tumor. The receptors were gathered from a female donor with breast cancer. The conserved cysteine and the conserved F or W are not part of the CDR3 here.

CDR3aa	j_gene	v_gene
SARGGAQPQH	TRBJ1-5	TRBV20-1
SARVGSDSPLH	TRBJ1-6	TRBV20-1
ASSSKSPGQGANEKLF	TRBJ1-4	TRBV5-1
ASLARQGAEKLF	TRBJ1-4	TRBV19
ASSDLLAGGPGNEQF	TRBJ2-1	TRBV2
SAYSRENTEAF	TRBJ1-1	TRBV20-1
ASTRGQGGETQY	TRBJ2-5	TRBV6-5
ASSLRRINEKLF	TRBJ1-4	TRBV28
ASSLAEQLNTEAF	TRBJ1-1	TRBV5-1
ASSQDSGGLAGGSYEQF	TRBJ2-1	TRBV4-1
ASSRGPGNTEAF	TRBJ1-1	TRBV3-1
AGSLRPLGRGRSTDTQY	TRBJ2-3	TRBV7-2
ASSRGTGTYEQY	TRBJ2-7	TRBV7-2
SARKGQGWETQY	TRBJ2-5	TRBV20-1
SARSLRGQHYEQY	TRBJ2-7	TRBV20-1
AISESNLAVINNEQF	TRBJ2-1	TRBV10-3
ASSLVSGGYEQY	TRBJ2-7	TRBV7-6
ASSQGGGEQY	TRBJ2-7	TRBV3-1
ASSWGPNTEAF	TRBJ1-1	TRBV6-6
ASSVIASSYEQY	TRBJ2-7	TRBV2
ASSYQGLADTIY	TRBJ1-3	TRBV12-3/TRBV12-4
SVEVDRATEAF	TRBJ1-1	TRBV29-1
SATSRKNTEAF	TRBJ1-1	TRBV20-1
ASSRTGGLFSYT	TRBJ1-2	TRBV6-5
SAKKGGRAYNEQF	TRBJ2-1	TRBV20-1
AGRASGSAAYEQY	TRBJ2-7	TRBV12-3/TRBV12-4
ASSLFGGRTEAF	TRBJ1-1	TRBV27
SAGPTGSYGYT	TRBJ1-2	TRBV20-1
ASSESLDGLGYEQY	TRBJ2-7	TRBV10-2
ASSELTGSSYNEQF	TRBJ2-1	TRBV6-5
ASSPGTRSYNEQF	TRBJ2-1	TRBV5-1
ASSLQGIENTEAF	TRBJ1-1	TRBV7-6
ASSQSAAFYEQY	TRBJ2-7	TRBV3-1
ASSPTGDTEAF	TRBJ1-1	TRBV18
ASSLTPHHNEQF	TRBJ2-1	TRBV12-3/TRBV12-4
ASKPGGFEDNEQF	TRBJ2-1	TRBV6-5
ASSLVAEGYNEQF	TRBJ2-1	TRBV7-9
ASSLGRTGYGYT	TRBJ1-2	TRBV12-3/TRBV12-4
ASSPTTSAISYVQY	TRBJ2-7	TRBV18
ASSRGTGGGLARTYEQY	TRBJ2-7	TRBV6-6
ASSLPRIIRPGEQF	TRBJ2-1	TRBV7-7
ASSEGRLAYEQY	TRBJ2-7	TRBV6-1
ASSLRRYEQY	TRBJ2-7	TRBV12-3/TRBV12-4
ASGQAFRDAIVIWGANVLT	TRBJ2-6	TRBV3-1